This T cell receptor (beta chain) stems from a study of patients and donors after allogeneic stem cell transplantation. This clonotype has more than one count but fewer than ten. Each CDR3 protein gets one entry after TCRdb re-called the RT-PCR reads with MiXCR. The sample yields roughly 200,000 distinct CDR3 sequences, around two fifths seen once. Trimming cost V 7 bases and J 5 bases, with 12 bases left between them. Germline V gene data show CDR1 as MDHEN and CDR2 as SYDVKM. The length of the CDR3 is 13 residues. This chain uses TRBV28 with TRBJ1-5, with D possibly matching TRBD1 (6 bases). Sequenced material: blood, either unsorted or a sorted T cell fraction (not recorded which). The TCR was taken from a human donor who was either an allogeneic HSCT recipient or a stem cell or donor lymphocyte infusion donor (not recorded which). It is not recorded whose cells these are; they may come from a transplant donor. The CDR3 is CASIGRGDQPQHF. DNA of the CDR3: TGTGCCAGCATAGGCAGGGGAGATCAGCCCCAGCATTTT.